Given below is one T cell receptor beta chain in context. The assay was immunoSEQ multiplex PCR, and TCRdb's table has in-frame clones only and misses some. The sample consists of some 74,000 clones, about 89% of them appearing once. These data originate in a study of technical replicates of blood from a handful of donors. Between the trimmed V and J ends, which lost 6 bases and 0 bases, there was a span of 9 bases. The CDR3 is 14 amino acids. Germline V lookup: CDR1 MDHEN, CDR2 SYDVKM. The V gene is TRBV28, the J gene TRBJ1-3, with unresolved D. Sequenced: T cells isolated from PBMCs. The TCR sequence derives from a human donor in good health. The CDR3, as DNA: TGTGCCAGCAGGTCGACATACTCTGGAAACACCATATATTTT. It is translated as CASRSTYSGNTIYF.